This TCR beta chain was recorded in a study of human T cells and chemical hapten exposure. Sample time point: pre-sensitization, week 0. The treatment is: therapeutic diphenylcyclopropenone sensitization with weekly scalp DPC. Trimming cost V 3 bases and J 6 bases; bases outside gene matches: 10. Germline lookup yields CDR1 SEHNR and CDR2 FQNEAQ (reference sequence). CDR3 length: 15 amino acids. From the RACE reads, TCRdb called clonotypes with MiXCR, one entry per CDR3 protein. The sample has about 68,000 distinct CDR3 sequences; approximately 11% are singletons. In this sample, this clonotype turned up many times.

This sequence was found in a woman between 50 and 59 years old with alopecia areata. Some clones in this sample may be carry-over from other donors' samples. This material consisted of whole blood, taken in connection with sensitization to the hapten diphenylcyclopropenone (DPC). The chain carries TRBV7-9 and TRBJ2-7, with 8 bases matching TRBD1. This chain's CDR3 is CASSLPGRTGSEQYF. As DNA, the CDR3 is TGTGCCAGCAGCTTGCCTGGGAGGACAGGGAGCGAGCAGTACTTC.